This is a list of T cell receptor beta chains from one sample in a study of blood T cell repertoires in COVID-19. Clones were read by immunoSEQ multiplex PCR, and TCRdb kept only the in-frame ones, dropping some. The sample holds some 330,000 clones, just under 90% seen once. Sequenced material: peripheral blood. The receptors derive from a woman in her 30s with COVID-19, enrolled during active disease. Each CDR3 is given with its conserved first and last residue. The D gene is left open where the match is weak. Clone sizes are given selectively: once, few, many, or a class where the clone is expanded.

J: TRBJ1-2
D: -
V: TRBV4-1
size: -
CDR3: CASSLQPGQNYGYTF
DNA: TGCGCCAGCAGCCTCCAACCCGGACAGAACTATGGCTACACCTTC

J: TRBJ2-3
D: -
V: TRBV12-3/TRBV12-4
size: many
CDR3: CASSSVRTDTQYF
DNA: TGTGCCAGCAGTTCGGTCCGTACAGATACGCAGTATTTT

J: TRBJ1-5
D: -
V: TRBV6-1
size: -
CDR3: CASSEYSGSNQPQHF
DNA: TGTGCCAGCAGTGAATACAGTGGAAGCAATCAGCCCCAGCATTTT

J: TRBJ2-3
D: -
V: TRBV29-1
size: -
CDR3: CSVEPNPGLRTDTQYF
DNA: TGCAGCGTTGAACCAAATCCGGGACTCCGCACAGATACGCAGTATTTT

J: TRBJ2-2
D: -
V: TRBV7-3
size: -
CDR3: CASSLGFRVGEEANTGELFF
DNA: TGTGCCAGCAGCTTAGGGTTCCGGGTAGGGGAAGAAGCGAACACCGGGGAGCTGTTTTTT

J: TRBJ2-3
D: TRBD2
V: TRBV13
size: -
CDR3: CASSLESSGEETDTQYF
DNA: TGTGCCAGCAGCTTAGAATCCAGCGGGGAGGAGACAGATACGCAGTATTTT

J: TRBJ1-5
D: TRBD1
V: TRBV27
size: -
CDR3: CASSQQGASGSNQPQHF
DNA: TGTGCCAGCAGCCAACAGGGGGCAAGTGGGAGCAATCAGCCCCAGCATTTT

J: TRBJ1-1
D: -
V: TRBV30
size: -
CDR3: CAWSVGPIGAAF
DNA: TGTGCCTGGAGTGTGGGTCCCATTGGGGCCGCCTTT

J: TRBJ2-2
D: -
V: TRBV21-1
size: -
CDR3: CASSKRRTANTGELFF
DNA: TGTGCCAGCAGCAAGCGCCGGACTGCGAACACCGGGGAGCTGTTTTTT

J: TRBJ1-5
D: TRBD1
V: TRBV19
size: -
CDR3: CASSARDSANQPQHF
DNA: TGTGCCAGTAGCGCCCGGGACAGCGCCAATCAGCCCCAGCATTTT

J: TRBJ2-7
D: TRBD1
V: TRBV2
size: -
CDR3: CASMRSGQGIGEQYF
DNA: TGTGCCAGCATGAGGTCGGGACAGGGTATAGGCGAGCAGTACTTC

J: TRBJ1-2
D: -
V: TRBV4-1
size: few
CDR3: CASSQDRQAYYGYTF
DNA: TGCGCCAGCAGCCAAGACCGACAGGCCTACTATGGCTACACCTTC

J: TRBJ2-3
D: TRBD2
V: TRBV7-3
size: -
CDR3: CASSLSGTTDTQYF
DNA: TGTGCCAGCAGCTTGAGCGGGACGACAGATACGCAGTATTTT

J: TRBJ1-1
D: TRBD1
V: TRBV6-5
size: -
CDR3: CASSYTLGQGNTEAFF
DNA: TGTGCCAGCAGTTACACCCTAGGACAGGGTAACACTGAAGCTTTCTTT

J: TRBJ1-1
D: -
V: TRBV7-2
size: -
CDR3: CASSWGVRGQAFF
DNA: TGTGCCAGCAGCTGGGGGGTCCGGGGCCAAGCTTTCTTT

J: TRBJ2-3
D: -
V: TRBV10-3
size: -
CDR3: CAISDQVGRTTLSTDTQYF
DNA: TGTGCCATCAGTGACCAGGTGGGACGGACTACCCTTAGCACAGATACGCAGTATTTT

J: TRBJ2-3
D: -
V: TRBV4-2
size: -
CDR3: CASSFEGQPTDTQYF
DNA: TGTGCCAGCAGCTTCGAAGGACAACCCACAGATACGCAGTATTTT

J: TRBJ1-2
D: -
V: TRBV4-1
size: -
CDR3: CASSQPLRIELANYGYTF
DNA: TGCGCCAGCAGCCAGCCCTTGAGGATTGAACTTGCTAACTATGGCTACACCTTC

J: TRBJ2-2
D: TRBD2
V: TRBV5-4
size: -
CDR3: CAGEGGGIAGELFF
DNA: TGTGCCGGGGAGGGAGGTGGTATCGCCGGGGAGCTGTTTTTT

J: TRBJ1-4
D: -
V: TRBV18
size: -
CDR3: CASSLGQISRIEKLFF
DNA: TGTGCCAGCTCACTAGGACAGATCTCACGGATTGAAAAACTGTTTTTT

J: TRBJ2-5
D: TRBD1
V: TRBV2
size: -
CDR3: CASSGQGAVETQYF
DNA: TGTGCCAGCAGTGGACAGGGGGCAGTCGAGACCCAGTACTTC

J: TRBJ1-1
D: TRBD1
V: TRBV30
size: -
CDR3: CAWSVGGAAWDTEAFF
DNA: TGTGCCTGGAGTGTAGGGGGCGCGGCGTGGGACACTGAAGCTTTCTTT

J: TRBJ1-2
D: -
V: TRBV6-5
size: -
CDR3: CASSRGYGYTF
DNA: TGTGCCAGCAGTCGAGGCTATGGCTACACCTTC

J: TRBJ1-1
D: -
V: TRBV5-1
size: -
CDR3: CASSTTGMGTEAFF
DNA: TGCGCCAGCAGCACTACAGGGATGGGCACTGAAGCTTTCTTT

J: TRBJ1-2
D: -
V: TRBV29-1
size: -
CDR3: CSAGTNRAGYTF
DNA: TGCAGCGCTGGGACAAACAGGGCCGGCTACACCTTC

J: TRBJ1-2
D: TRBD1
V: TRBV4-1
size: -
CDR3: CASSQSRGWDYGYTF
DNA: TGCGCCAGCAGCCAAAGCAGGGGGTGGGACTATGGCTACACCTTC

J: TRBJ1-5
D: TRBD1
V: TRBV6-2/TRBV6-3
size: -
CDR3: CASSSDRGSQPQHF
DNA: TGTGCCAGCAGTTCGGACAGGGGGAGTCAGCCCCAGCATTTT

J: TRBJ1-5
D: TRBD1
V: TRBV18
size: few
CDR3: CASSGGQGVQPQHF
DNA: TGTGCCAGCTCAGGGGGACAGGGCGTACAGCCCCAGCATTTT

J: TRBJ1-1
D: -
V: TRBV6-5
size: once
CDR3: CASSYEAGGTEAFF
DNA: TGTGCCAGCAGTTACGAAGCCGGGGGGACTGAAGCTTTCTTT

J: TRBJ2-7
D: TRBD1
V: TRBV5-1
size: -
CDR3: CASSSTDRAPYEQYF
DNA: TGCGCCAGCAGCTCCACCGACAGGGCCCCCTACGAGCAGTACTTC

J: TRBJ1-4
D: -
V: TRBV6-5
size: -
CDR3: CASTPGGSPLRLFF
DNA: TGTGCCAGCACCCCCGGGGGGTCTCCTCTACGACTGTTTTTT

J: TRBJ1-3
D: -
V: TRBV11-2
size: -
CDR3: CASSLEAGAGNTIYF
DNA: TGTGCCAGCAGCTTAGAGGCAGGGGCAGGAAACACCATATATTTT

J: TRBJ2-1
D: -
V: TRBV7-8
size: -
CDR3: CASSPNSDEQFF
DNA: TGTGCCAGCAGCCCAAACTCCGATGAGCAGTTCTTC

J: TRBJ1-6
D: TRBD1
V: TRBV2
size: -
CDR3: CASTPDRGYSPLHF
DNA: TGTGCCAGCACTCCGGACAGGGGGTATTCACCCCTCCACTTT

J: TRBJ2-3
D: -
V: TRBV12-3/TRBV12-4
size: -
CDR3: CASGPRDTQYF
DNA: TGTGCCAGCGGCCCCAGGGATACGCAGTATTTT

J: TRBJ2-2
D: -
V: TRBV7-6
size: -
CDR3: CASSLGPGALPDFNTGELFF
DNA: TGTGCCAGCAGCTTAGGCCCAGGGGCCCTACCGGATTTCAACACCGGGGAGCTGTTTTTT